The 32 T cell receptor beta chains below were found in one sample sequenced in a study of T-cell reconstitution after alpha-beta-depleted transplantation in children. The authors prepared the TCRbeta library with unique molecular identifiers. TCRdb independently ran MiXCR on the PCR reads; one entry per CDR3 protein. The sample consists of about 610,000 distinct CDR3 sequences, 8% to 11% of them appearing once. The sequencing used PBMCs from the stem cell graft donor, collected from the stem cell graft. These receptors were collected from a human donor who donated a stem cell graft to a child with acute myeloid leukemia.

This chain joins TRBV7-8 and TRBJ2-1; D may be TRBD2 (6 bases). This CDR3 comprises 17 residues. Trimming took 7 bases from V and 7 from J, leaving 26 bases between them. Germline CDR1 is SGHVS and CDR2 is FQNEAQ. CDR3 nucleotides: TGTGCCAGCACCGCGGGGTTGGCTTCGGGGCTGGGGAATGAGCAGTTCTTC. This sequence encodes CASTAGLASGLGNEQFF. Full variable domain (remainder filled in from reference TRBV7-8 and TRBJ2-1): GAGVSQSPRYKVAKRGQDVALRCDPISGHVSLFWYQQALGQGPEFLTYFQNEAQLDKSGLPSDRFFAERPEGSVSTLKIQRTQQEDSAVYLCASTAGLASGLGNEQFFGPGTRLTVL.

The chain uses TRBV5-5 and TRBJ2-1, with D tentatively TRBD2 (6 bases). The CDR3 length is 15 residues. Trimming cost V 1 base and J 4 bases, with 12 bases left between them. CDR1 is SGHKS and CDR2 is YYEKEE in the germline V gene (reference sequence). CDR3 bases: TGTGCCAGCAGCTTGTTGGCTAGCGCTTACAATGAGCAGTTCTTC. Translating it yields CASSLLASAYNEQFF. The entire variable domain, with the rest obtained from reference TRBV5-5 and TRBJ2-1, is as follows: DAGVTQSPTHLIKTRGQQVTLRCSPISGHKSVSWYQQVLGQGPQFIFQYYEKEERGRGNFPDRFSARQFPNYSSELNVNALLLGDSALYLCASSLLASAYNEQFFGPGTRLTVL.

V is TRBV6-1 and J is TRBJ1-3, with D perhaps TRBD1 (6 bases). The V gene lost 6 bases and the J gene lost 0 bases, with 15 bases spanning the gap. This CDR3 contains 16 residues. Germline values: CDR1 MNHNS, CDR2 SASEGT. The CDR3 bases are TGTGCCAGCAGACAAAGGACAGTAAGCTCTGGAAACACCATATATTTT. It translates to CASRQRTVSSGNTIYF.

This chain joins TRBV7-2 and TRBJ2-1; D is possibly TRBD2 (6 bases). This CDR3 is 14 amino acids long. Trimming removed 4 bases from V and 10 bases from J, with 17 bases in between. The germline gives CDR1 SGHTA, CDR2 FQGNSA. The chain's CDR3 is CASSSQGRGSEQFF. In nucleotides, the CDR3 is TGTGCCAGCAGCTCGCAAGGTCGGGGGTCCGAGCAGTTCTTC. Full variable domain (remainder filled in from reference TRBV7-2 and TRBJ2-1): GAGVSQSPSNKVTEKGKDVELRCDPISGHTALYWYRQSLGQGLEFLIYFQGNSAPDKSGLPSDRFSAERTGGSVSTLTIQRTQQEDSAVYLCASSSQGRGSEQFFGPGTRLTVL.

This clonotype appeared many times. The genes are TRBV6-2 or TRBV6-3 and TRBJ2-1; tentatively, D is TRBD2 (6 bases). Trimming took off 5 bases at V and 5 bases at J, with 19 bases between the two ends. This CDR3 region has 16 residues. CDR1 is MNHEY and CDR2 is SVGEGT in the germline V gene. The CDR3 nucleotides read TGTGCCAGCAGTCCCCCAGAGACTAGACCCCACAATGAGCAGTTCTTC. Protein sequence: CASSPPETRPHNEQFF.

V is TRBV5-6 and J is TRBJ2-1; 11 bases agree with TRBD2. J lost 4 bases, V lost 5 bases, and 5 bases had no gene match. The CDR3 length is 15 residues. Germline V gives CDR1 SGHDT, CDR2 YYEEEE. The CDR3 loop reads CASRAGLADYNEQFF. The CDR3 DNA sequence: TGTGCCAGCAGGGCGGGACTAGCGGATTACAATGAGCAGTTCTTC.

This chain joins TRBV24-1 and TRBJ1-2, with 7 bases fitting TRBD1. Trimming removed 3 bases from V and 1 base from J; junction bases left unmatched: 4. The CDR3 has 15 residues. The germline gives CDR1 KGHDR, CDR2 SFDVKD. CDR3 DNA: TGTGCCACCAGTGATACTGCAGGGGGTAACTATGGCTACACCTTC. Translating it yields CATSDTAGGNYGYTF.

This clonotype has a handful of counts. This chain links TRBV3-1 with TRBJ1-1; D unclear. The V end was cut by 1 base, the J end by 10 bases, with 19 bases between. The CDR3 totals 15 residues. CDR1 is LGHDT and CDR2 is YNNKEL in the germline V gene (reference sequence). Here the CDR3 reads CASSQVGGPRSAAFF. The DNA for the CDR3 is TGTGCCAGCAGCCAAGTAGGCGGCCCGCGGAGTGCAGCTTTCTTT.

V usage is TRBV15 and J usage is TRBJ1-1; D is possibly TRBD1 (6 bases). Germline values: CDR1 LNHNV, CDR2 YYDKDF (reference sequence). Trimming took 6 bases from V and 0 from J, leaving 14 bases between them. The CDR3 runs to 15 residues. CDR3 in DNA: TGTGCCACCAGTCCTACGACAGGTTTGAACACTGAAGCTTTCTTT. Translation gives CATSPTTGLNTEAFF.

The CDR3 protein is CASSLVPATGGETQYF. As DNA, the CDR3 is TGTGCCAGCAGCTTAGTCCCAGCGACAGGGGGGGAGACCCAGTACTTC. The chain has TRBV7-6 and TRBJ2-5, with TRBD1 matching over 9 bases. Germline CDR1 and CDR2: SGHVS and FNYEAQ. The length of the CDR3 is 16 residues. V trimming: 1 base; J trimming: 5 bases; junction bases outside the gene matches: 8.

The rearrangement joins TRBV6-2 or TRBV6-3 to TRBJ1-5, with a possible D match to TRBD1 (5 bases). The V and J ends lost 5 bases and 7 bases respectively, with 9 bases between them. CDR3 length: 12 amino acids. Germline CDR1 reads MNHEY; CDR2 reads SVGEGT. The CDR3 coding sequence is TGTGCCAGCAGTACGTCAGGGCAGCCCCAGCATTTT. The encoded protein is CASSTSGQPQHF.

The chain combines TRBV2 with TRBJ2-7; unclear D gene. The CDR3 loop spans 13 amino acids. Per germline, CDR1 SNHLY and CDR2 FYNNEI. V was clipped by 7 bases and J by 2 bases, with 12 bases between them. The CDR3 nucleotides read TGTGCCAGCACCACGGAAAGGGCCTACGAGCAGTACTTC. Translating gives CASTTERAYEQYF.

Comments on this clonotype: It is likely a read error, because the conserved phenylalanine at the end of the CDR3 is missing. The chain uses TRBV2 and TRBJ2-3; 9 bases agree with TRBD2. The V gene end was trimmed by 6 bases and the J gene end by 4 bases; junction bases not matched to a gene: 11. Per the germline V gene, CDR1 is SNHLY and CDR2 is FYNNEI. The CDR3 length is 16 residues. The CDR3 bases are TGTGCCAGCAGCACCCCCGGACTAGCGAGGCCAGATACGCAGTATTAT. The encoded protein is CASSTPGLARPDTQYY.

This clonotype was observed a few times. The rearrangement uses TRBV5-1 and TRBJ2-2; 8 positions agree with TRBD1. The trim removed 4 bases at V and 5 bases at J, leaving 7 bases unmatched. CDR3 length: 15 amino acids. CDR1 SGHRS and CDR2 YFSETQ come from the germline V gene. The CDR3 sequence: CASSQGTGQTGELFF. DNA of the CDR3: TGCGCCAGCAGCCAAGGGACAGGCCAAACCGGGGAGCTGTTTTTT.

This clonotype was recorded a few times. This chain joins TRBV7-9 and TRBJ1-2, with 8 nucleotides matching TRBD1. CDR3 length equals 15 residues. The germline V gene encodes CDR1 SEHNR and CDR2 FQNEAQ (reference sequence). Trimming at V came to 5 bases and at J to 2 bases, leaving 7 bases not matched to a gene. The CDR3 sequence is CASSPWDRTNYGYTF. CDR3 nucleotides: TGTGCCAGCAGCCCATGGGACAGGACCAACTATGGCTACACCTTC.

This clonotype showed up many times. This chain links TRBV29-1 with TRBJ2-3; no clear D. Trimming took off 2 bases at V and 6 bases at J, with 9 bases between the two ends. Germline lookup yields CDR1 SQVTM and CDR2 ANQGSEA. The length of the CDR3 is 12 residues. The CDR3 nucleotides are TGCAGCGTTGAAAAAGGAAAGGATACGCAGTATTTT. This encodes CSVEKGKDTQYF.

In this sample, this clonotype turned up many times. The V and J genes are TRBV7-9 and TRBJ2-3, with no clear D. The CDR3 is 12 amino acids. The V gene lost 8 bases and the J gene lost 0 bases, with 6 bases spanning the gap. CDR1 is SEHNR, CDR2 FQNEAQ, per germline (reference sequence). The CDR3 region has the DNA TGTGCCAGCGATATCAGCACAGATACGCAGTATTTT. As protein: CASDISTDTQYF.

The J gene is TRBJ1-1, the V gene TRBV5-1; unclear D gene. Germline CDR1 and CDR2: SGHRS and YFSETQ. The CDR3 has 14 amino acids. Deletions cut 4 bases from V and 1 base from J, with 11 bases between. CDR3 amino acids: CASSAPHGNTEAFF. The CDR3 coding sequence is TGCGCCAGCAGCGCCCCCCACGGGAACACTGAAGCTTTCTTT. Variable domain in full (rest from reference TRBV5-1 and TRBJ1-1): KAGVTQTPRYLIKTRGQQVTLSCSPISGHRSVSWYQQTPGQGLQFLFEYFSETQRNKGNFPGRFSGRQFSNSRSEMNVSTLELGDSALYLCASSAPHGNTEAFFGQGTRLTVV.

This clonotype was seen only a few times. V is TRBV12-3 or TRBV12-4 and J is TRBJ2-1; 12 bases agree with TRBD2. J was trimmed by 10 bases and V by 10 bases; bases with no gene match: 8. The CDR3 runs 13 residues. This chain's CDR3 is CANMLAGGLEQFF. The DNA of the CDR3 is TGTGCCAATATGCTAGCGGGAGGGCTGGAGCAGTTCTTC.

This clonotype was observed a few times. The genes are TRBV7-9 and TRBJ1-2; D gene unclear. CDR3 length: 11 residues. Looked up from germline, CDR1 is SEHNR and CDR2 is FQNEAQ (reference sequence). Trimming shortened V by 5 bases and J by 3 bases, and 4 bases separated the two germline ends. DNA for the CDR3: TGTGCCAGCAGCCGGGACTATGGCTACACCTTC. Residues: CASSRDYGYTF.

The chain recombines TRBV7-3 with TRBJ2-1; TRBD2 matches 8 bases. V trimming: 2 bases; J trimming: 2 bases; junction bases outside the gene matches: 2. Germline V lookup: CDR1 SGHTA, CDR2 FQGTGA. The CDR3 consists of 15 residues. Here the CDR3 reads CASSLLREAYNEQFF. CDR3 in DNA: TGTGCCAGCAGCTTACTGCGGGAGGCCTACAATGAGCAGTTCTTC.

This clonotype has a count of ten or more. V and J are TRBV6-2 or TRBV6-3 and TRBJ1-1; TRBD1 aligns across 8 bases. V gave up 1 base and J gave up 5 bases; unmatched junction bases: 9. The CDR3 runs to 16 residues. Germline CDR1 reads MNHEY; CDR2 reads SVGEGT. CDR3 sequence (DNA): TGTGCCAGCAGTTACTACGGACAGGGCGGAGGGACTGAAGCTTTCTTT. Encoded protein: CASSYYGQGGGTEAFF.

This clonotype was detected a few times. CDR3 nucleotide sequence: TGTGCCAGCAGTTCCCCTCTGTCGGATACGCAGTATTTT. It encodes CASSSPLSDTQYF. The V and J genes are TRBV12-3 or TRBV12-4 and TRBJ2-3; D is undetermined. The ends were cut back, 4 bases at V and 6 bases at J, with 11 bases in the middle. This CDR3 region has 13 residues.

CDR3 nucleotide sequence: TGTGCCAGCAGCCAAGCCGGGACGATTCGCAATGAGCAGTTCTTC. It is translated as CASSQAGTIRNEQFF. V and J are TRBV3-1 and TRBJ2-1; D is tentatively TRBD1 or TRBD2 (5 bases each). Germline CDR1 is LGHDT and CDR2 is YNNKEL (reference sequence). V shed 1 base and J shed 6 bases, with 13 bases lying between them. This CDR3 spans 15 amino acids.

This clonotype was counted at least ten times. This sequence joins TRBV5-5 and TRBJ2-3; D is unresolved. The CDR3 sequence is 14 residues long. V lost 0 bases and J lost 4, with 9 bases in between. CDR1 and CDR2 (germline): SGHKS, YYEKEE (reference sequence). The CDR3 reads CASSLVVSADTQYF. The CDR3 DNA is TGTGCCAGCAGCTTGGTCGTTTCGGCAGATACGCAGTATTTT.

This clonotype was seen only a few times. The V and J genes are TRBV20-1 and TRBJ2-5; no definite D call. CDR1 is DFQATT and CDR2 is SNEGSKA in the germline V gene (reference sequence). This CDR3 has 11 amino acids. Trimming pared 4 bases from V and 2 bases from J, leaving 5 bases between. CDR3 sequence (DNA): TGCAGTGCTATCTGGCAAGAGACCCAGTACTTC. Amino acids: CSAIWQETQYF.

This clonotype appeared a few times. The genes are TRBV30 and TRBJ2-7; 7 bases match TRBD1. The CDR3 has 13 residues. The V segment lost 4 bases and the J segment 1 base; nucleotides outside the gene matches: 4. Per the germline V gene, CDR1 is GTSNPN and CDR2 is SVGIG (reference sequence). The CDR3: CAWTDRQSYEQYF. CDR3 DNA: TGTGCCTGGACGGACAGGCAATCCTACGAGCAGTACTTC.

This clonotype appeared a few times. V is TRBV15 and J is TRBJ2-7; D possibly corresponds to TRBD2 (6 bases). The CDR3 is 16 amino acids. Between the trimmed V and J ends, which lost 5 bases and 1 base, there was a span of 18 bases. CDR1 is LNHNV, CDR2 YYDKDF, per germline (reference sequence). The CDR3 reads CATSVILSGTSYEQYF. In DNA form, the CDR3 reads TGTGCCACCAGCGTCATCCTTAGCGGCACTTCCTACGAGCAGTACTTC.

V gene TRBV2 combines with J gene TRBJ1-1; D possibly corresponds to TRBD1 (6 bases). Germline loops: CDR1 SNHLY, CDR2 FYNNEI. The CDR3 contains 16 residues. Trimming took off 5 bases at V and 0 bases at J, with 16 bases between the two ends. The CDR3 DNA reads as TGTGCCAGCAGTTTATTGACAGGTCTCATGAACACTGAAGCTTTCTTT. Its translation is CASSLLTGLMNTEAFF.

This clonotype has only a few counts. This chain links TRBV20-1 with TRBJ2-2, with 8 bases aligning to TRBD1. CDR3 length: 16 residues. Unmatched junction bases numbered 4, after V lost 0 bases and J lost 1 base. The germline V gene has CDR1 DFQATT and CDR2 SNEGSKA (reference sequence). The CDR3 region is CSARDAGGGNTGELFF. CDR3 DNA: TGCAGTGCTAGAGATGCAGGGGGCGGGAACACCGGGGAGCTGTTTTTT.

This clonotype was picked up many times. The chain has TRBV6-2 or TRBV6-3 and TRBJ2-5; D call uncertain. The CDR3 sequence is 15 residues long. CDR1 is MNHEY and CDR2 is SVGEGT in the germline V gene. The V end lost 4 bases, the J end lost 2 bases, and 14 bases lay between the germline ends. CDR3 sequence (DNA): TGTGCCAGCAGTTTTAGACTCCCACTTCAAGAGACCCAGTACTTC. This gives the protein CASSFRLPLQETQYF.

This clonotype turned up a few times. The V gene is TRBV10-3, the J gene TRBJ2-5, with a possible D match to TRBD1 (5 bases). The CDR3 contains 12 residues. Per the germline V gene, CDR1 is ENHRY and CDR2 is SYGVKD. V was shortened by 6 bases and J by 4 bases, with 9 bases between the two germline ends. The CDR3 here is CAIRGLGETQYF. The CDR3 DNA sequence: TGTGCCATCAGGGGGCTGGGAGAGACCCAGTACTTC.